Listed below are T cell receptor beta chains from one sample, sequenced in a study of cytomegalovirus exposure and HLA in healthy donors. The protocol was immunoSEQ multiplex PCR, while the TCRdb copy is restricted to in-frame clones and leaves out a portion. This sample lists nearly 200,000 clones; its ten largest clones have around 0.7%. Specimen: PBMCs. The receptors originated from a boy aged 5-17 years in good health and CMV-seronegative. The CDR3 runs from the conserved cysteine through the conserved F or W. Each record gives: J gene, V gene, D gene, CDR3 protein, CDR3 DNA. D genes are given only for firm matches.

>TRBJ1-1|TRBV19|NA
CASSTRQNTEAFF
TGTGCCAGTAGTACCCGACAGAACACTGAAGCTTTCTTT
>TRBJ2-3|TRBV6-1|TRBD1
CASSAGTGWTDTQYF
TGTGCCAGCAGCGCCGGGACAGGGTGGACAGATACGCAGTATTTT
>TRBJ1-3|TRBV10-2|NA
CASSVPRRPPSGGGLAVSGNTIYF
TGCGCCAGCAGTGTCCCCCGTCGGCCCCCATCTGGCGGGGGGCTGGCTGTCTCTGGAAACACCATATATTTT
>TRBJ2-3|TRBV7-9|TRBD1
CASRGTGRTDTQYF
TGTGCCAGCAGGGGGACAGGGAGGACAGATACGCAGTATTTT
>TRBJ2-7|TRBV19|TRBD1
CASSRTGGYEQYF
TGTGCCAGTAGTCGGACAGGGGGCTACGAGCAGTACTTC
>TRBJ1-1|TRBV25-1|NA
CASSGREAFF
TGTGCCAGCAGTGGGAGAGAAGCTTTCTTT
>TRBJ1-2|TRBV28|NA
CASTTARGLYGYTF
TGTGCCAGCACGACGGCGCGGGGCCTTTATGGCTACACCTTC
>TRBJ2-2|TRBV29-1|TRBD1
CSVESGQGITGELFF
TGCAGCGTTGAATCGGGACAGGGCATCACCGGGGAGCTGTTTTTT
>TRBJ1-6|TRBV25-1|TRBD1
CATMGQGNSPLHF
TGTGCCACCATGGGACAGGGAAATTCACCCCTCCACTTT
>TRBJ2-2|TRBV11-2|TRBD1
CASSRQRQGAAGELFF
TGTGCCAGCAGCCGGCAAAGACAGGGGGCGGCCGGGGAGCTGTTTTTT
>TRBJ2-3|TRBV7-2|NA
CASSLGVTDTQYF
TGTGCCAGCAGCTTAGGAGTCACAGATACGCAGTATTTT
>TRBJ1-2|TRBV7-9|NA
CASSFSSSPRDGYTF
TGTGCCAGCAGCTTTTCGTCGTCCCCCAGGGATGGCTACACCTTC
>TRBJ2-5|TRBV7-9|NA
CASSPAGGETQYF
TGTGCCAGCAGCCCCGCCGGCGGGGAGACCCAGTACTTC
>TRBJ2-3|TRBV19|NA
CATLSGTSVDTQYF
TGTGCCACACTGAGCGGAACCTCCGTAGATACGCAGTATTTT
>TRBJ2-7|TRBV5-5|NA
CASSLAPGAGEQYF
TGTGCCAGCAGCTTGGCCCCAGGGGCTGGCGAGCAGTACTTC
>TRBJ1-1|TRBV11-3|NA
CASSLDFRGNTEAFF
TGTGCCAGCAGCTTAGATTTCAGGGGAAACACTGAAGCTTTCTTT
>TRBJ1-2|TRBV18|TRBD1
CASSPDRDSYGYTF
TGTGCCAGCTCACCCGACCGGGACAGCTATGGCTACACCTTC
>TRBJ1-1|TRBV7-6|NA
CASSGINTEAFF
TGTGCCAGCAGCGGCATAAACACTGAAGCTTTCTTT
>TRBJ1-3|TRBV2|TRBD1
CASTQTGAGNTIYF
TGTGCCAGCACCCAGACAGGGGCTGGAAACACCATATATTTT
>TRBJ2-1|TRBV11-2|TRBD2
CASSDRTSGVNEQFF
TGTGCCAGCAGCGATCGGACTAGCGGGGTAAATGAGCAGTTCTTC
>TRBJ2-7|TRBV2|NA
CASKDSQLSYEQYF
TGTGCCAGCAAGGACAGCCAACTCTCCTACGAGCAGTACTTC
>TRBJ2-1|TRBV7-6|NA
CASSFETSPYNEQFF
TGTGCCAGCAGCTTCGAGACTAGTCCCTACAATGAGCAGTTCTTC
>TRBJ2-1|TRBV6-4|NA
CATHRGAIYNEQFF
TGTGCCACTCACCGGGGGGCGATCTACAATGAGCAGTTCTTC
>TRBJ2-3|TRBV7-3|NA
CASSLSQSTDTQYF
TGTGCCAGCAGCTTAAGTCAAAGCACAGATACGCAGTATTTT
>TRBJ2-1|TRBV5-1|NA
CASSLDSPSYNEQFF
TGCGCCAGCAGCTTGGACTCACCTTCCTACAATGAGCAGTTCTTC
>TRBJ1-1|TRBV6-5|NA
CASTGRGWTEAFF
TGTGCCAGCACAGGCAGGGGCTGGACTGAAGCTTTCTTT
>TRBJ1-1|TRBV19|NA
CASSIWRGNTEAFF
TGTGCCAGTAGTATCTGGCGGGGGAACACTGAAGCTTTCTTT
>TRBJ2-3|TRBV5-4|NA
CASSYGDTQYF
TGTGCCAGCAGCTACGGAGATACGCAGTATTTT
>TRBJ1-5|TRBV5-6|NA
CASSLLAGNQPQHF
TGTGCCAGCAGCTTGTTGGCGGGGAATCAGCCCCAGCATTTT
>TRBJ2-1|TRBV19|TRBD1
CATKGQGWYNEQFF
TGTGCCACCAAAGGACAGGGCTGGTACAATGAGCAGTTCTTC
>TRBJ2-5|TRBV5-6|NA
CASSFGTGSIQETQYF
TGTGCCAGCAGCTTTGGAACGGGAAGTATCCAAGAGACCCAGTACTTC
>TRBJ2-7|TRBV7-8|NA
CASSLRLYTYEQYF
TGTGCCAGCAGCTTACGACTTTATACCTACGAGCAGTACTTC
>TRBJ2-1|TRBV29-1|NA
CSVARRQDFGGEQFF
TGCAGCGTCGCCCGGCGACAGGACTTCGGTGGTGAGCAGTTCTTC
>TRBJ2-5|TRBV6-5|NA
CASRRTEQETQYF
TGTGCCAGCAGGCGGACAGAGCAAGAGACCCAGTACTTC
>TRBJ2-1|TRBV4-1|TRBD2
CASSLGLAGDYNEQFF
TGCGCCAGCAGCCTGGGACTAGCGGGGGACTACAATGAGCAGTTCTTC
>TRBJ1-5|TRBV30|NA
CAWSVGFFTGPRSNQPQHF
TGTGCCTGGAGTGTGGGTTTTTTTACAGGGCCCCGGAGCAATCAGCCCCAGCATTTT
>TRBJ1-1|TRBV15|NA
CATKSVSMNTEAFF
TGTGCCACCAAATCCGTGAGCATGAACACTGAAGCTTTCTTT
>TRBJ1-3|TRBV2|NA
CASSAASSGNTIYF
TGTGCCAGCAGTGCAGCGAGCTCTGGAAACACCATATATTTT
>TRBJ2-7|TRBV6-1|NA
CASRPETGYYEQYF
TGTGCCAGCAGGCCCGAAACAGGGTACTACGAGCAGTACTTC
>TRBJ2-7|TRBV6-5|TRBD2
CASSYSSGTSSEQYF
TGTGCCAGCAGTTACTCTTCCGGGACTAGCTCCGAGCAGTACTTC
>TRBJ2-7|TRBV7-3|NA
CASSSQGRGDEQYF
TGTGCCAGCAGCTCCCAAGGCAGGGGAGACGAGCAGTACTTC
>TRBJ2-7|TRBV10-1|NA
CASSRGTSKDEQYF
TGCGCCAGCTCTCGCGGAACCTCTAAGGACGAGCAGTACTTC
>TRBJ2-7|TRBV10-3|TRBD1
CAIRSDRGLEYEQYF
TGTGCCATCAGATCTGACAGGGGGCTAGAATACGAGCAGTACTTC
>TRBJ2-7|TRBV12-5|NA
CASGPFDRSSYEQYF
TGTGCTAGTGGCCCCTTCGACAGGAGCTCCTACGAGCAGTACTTC
>TRBJ1-2|TRBV5-6|NA
CASSLSTFGGYTF
TGTGCCAGCAGCTTGTCGACCTTCGGGGGCTACACCTTC
>TRBJ2-3|TRBV6-6|NA
CASGWGPADTQYF
TGTGCCAGCGGTTGGGGGCCGGCAGATACGCAGTATTTT
>TRBJ2-1|TRBV9|NA
CASSVVASYNNEQFF
TGTGCCAGCAGCGTAGTCGCTAGCTACAACAATGAGCAGTTCTTC
>TRBJ1-5|TRBV7-6|NA
CASSLENGQPQHF
TGTGCCAGCAGCTTAGAAAACGGGCAGCCCCAGCATTTT
>TRBJ1-4|TRBV2|TRBD1
CASKPNRGSNEKLFF
TGTGCCAGCAAGCCGAACAGGGGAAGCAATGAAAAACTGTTTTTT
>TRBJ1-3|TRBV5-1|TRBD1
CASSLAGQNSGNTIYF
TGCGCCAGCAGCTTGGCGGGACAGAACTCTGGAAACACCATATATTTT
>TRBJ1-2|TRBV10-3|NA
CAISDGGAGYGYTF
TGTGCCATCAGTGATGGGGGGGCGGGCTATGGCTACACCTTC
>TRBJ2-2|TRBV28|NA
CASSLSYYRSRNTGELFF
TGTGCCAGCAGTTTAAGTTACTATCGATCCCGGAACACCGGGGAGCTGTTTTTT
>TRBJ2-1|TRBV10-3|TRBD1
CAISESTGGVEQFF
TGTGCCATCAGTGAGTCGACAGGGGGCGTGGAGCAGTTCTTC
>TRBJ2-2|TRBV12-2|NA
CASRPPSGGAGTGELFF
TGTGCAAGTCGCCCACCTAGCGGGGGGGCCGGCACCGGGGAGCTGTTTTTT
>TRBJ1-4|TRBV4-1|NA
CASSQAAVRLGGGNEKLFF
TGCGCCAGCAGCCAAGCCGCCGTTCGATTGGGGGGAGGAAATGAAAAACTGTTTTTT
>TRBJ1-1|TRBV11-2|NA
CASRPIYGQTNTEAFF
TGTGCCAGCAGACCCATTTATGGACAGACGAACACTGAAGCTTTCTTT
>TRBJ2-7|TRBV5-6|NA
CASSLSRVGQYF
TGTGCCAGCAGCTTGAGCAGGGTCGGGCAGTACTTC
>TRBJ1-4|TRBV5-1|NA
CASSAELQSTNEKLFF
TGCGCCAGCAGCGCGGAACTGCAGTCAACTAATGAAAAACTGTTTTTT
>TRBJ2-2|TRBV15|NA
CATSRSLQGPGELFF
TGTGCCACCAGCAGAAGTCTTCAGGGTCCCGGGGAGCTGTTTTTT
>TRBJ2-5|TRBV11-2|NA
CASSLGGGTQYF
TGTGCCAGCAGCTTAGGAGGGGGGACCCAGTACTTC